Listed below are T cell receptor beta chains from one sample, sequenced in a study of radiation and T cells in renal cell carcinoma. The assay was immunoSEQ multiplex PCR, and TCRdb's table has in-frame clones only and misses some. Of approximately 29,000 clones listed, roughly 80% were seen once; the top ten hold 33%. The sequencing used blood, collected from a patient whose treatment included radiotherapy and nephrectomy. The origin of the receptors is a man aged 55 to 70 with renal cell carcinoma. Each CDR3 is given with its conserved first and last residue. D genes are given only for firm matches.

D	V	J	CDR3
NA	TRBV10-3	TRBJ2-2	CAISEGTANTGELFF
NA	TRBV7-9	TRBJ1-2	CASSKTLEQRGYGYTF
NA	TRBV4-1	TRBJ1-4	CASSTRRPNEKLFF
TRBD1	TRBV2	TRBJ1-2	CASSVGQGAWGYTF
TRBD1	TRBV29-1	TRBJ2-7	CSVAGTGGNYEQYF
NA	TRBV7-3	TRBJ2-1	CASSSAPNNEQFF
NA	TRBV5-1	TRBJ2-5	CASSRSGSKGEETQYF
NA	TRBV7-2	TRBJ2-3	CAPREISTDTQYF
TRBD1	TRBV15	TRBJ2-1	CATSGQGAGGLTYNEQFF
TRBD2	TRBV5-1	TRBJ2-3	CASSLVLAGYTDTQYF
NA	TRBV15	TRBJ2-1	CATSRLYNEQFF
NA	TRBV29-1	TRBJ1-5	CSVAAGNSNQPQHF
NA	TRBV7-9	TRBJ2-1	CASSLGRQDNEQFF
NA	TRBV6-5	TRBJ1-2	CATQTAPGGYTF
NA	TRBV10-3	TRBJ1-5	CAISETVNQPQHF
NA	TRBV4-3	TRBJ2-2	CASSQEGTYRAGELFF
NA	TRBV29-1	TRBJ2-2	CSVGRSDTGELFF
TRBD2	TRBV11-2	TRBJ2-1	CASSSSSGSMNEQFF
NA	TRBV7-3	TRBJ2-1	CASSPWGGAPYNEQFF
TRBD2	TRBV19	TRBJ2-7	CASSRAGLAGYEQYF
NA	TRBV9	TRBJ2-1	CASSDRPGNEQFF
NA	TRBV10-3	TRBJ2-7	CAISESGEQYF
NA	TRBV5-1	TRBJ1-6	CASSLAELNSPLHF
TRBD1	TRBV15	TRBJ1-1	CATSRSGGPGAFF
TRBD1	TRBV2	TRBJ2-1	CASSDNRDSNEQFF
TRBD1	TRBV5-1	TRBJ2-5	CASSQQQGAGTQYF
NA	TRBV30	TRBJ2-2	CASPGRGAGELFF
TRBD1	TRBV9	TRBJ2-1	CASSVGGTGVTNEQFF
TRBD2	TRBV5-1	TRBJ2-1	CASRPGLDSYNEQFF
NA	TRBV11-3	TRBJ2-2	CASSSKTGELFF
TRBD2	TRBV18	TRBJ2-7	CASSPSAGAYEQYF
NA	TRBV5-1	TRBJ1-4	CASSAEAQLNEKLFF
NA	TRBV11-2	TRBJ1-4	CASSLGGRYNEKLFF
NA	TRBV2	TRBJ2-1	CASRPLGGGKNEQFF
TRBD2	TRBV30	TRBJ2-1	CAWSPSRLAGGRRSYNEQFF
NA	TRBV7-9	TRBJ1-2	CASSLAGHDKWGYTF
TRBD1	TRBV7-2	TRBJ1-5	CASNNRDRGQPQHF
NA	TRBV13	TRBJ1-4	CASSLSSSWSFEYLFF
TRBD2	TRBV7-3	TRBJ2-6	CASSLSAGAGANVLTF
TRBD1	TRBV6-1	TRBJ2-1	CASSKQGWSYNEQFF
NA	TRBV27	TRBJ1-4	CASSRLREGSEKLFF
TRBD2	TRBV7-9	TRBJ2-3	CASSLASGRAGTDTQYF
NA	TRBV7-2	TRBJ1-6	CASSTPGFNSPLHF
TRBD2	TRBV5-1	TRBJ2-7	CASSKLAGVREQYF
TRBD1	TRBV6-5	TRBJ1-1	CASSSPGQATEAFF
TRBD1	TRBV5-1	TRBJ2-1	CASRTGTGAYNEQFF
NA	TRBV7-6	TRBJ2-2	CASSWGVVDTGELFF
TRBD2	TRBV13	TRBJ2-7	CASSLAGLAGNYEQYF
NA	TRBV20-1	TRBJ2-7	CSAVDLFEQYF
TRBD2	TRBV6-1	TRBJ2-1	CASSYSGDLGEQFF
NA	TRBV19	TRBJ2-1	CASSIRDSTSDEQFF
TRBD1	TRBV7-6	TRBJ1-1	CASSLMTGGNTEAFF
NA	TRBV27	TRBJ2-1	CASNMNRGYNEQFF
TRBD1	TRBV5-6	TRBJ2-5	CASSYGIGQGIETQYF
NA	TRBV14	TRBJ2-1	CASSQATETQGSYNEQFF
TRBD1	TRBV6-4	TRBJ2-7	CAGRQGVSYEQYF
NA	TRBV5-1	TRBJ2-2	CASSLAFDTGELFF
TRBD2	TRBV30	TRBJ2-7	CAWRSSGIGEQYF
NA	TRBV4-2	TRBJ1-4	CASSQAQATNEKLFF